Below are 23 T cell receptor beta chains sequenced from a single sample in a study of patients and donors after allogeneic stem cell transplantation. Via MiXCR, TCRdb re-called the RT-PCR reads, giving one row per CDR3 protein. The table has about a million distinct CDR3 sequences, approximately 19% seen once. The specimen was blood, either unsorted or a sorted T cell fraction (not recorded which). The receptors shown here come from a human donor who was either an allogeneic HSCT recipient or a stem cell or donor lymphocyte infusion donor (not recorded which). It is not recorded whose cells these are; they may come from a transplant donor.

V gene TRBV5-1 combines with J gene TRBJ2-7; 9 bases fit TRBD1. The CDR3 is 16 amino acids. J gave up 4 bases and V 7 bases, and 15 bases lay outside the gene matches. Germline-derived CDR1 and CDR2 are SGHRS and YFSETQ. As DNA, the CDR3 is TGCGCCAGCCGAAGCCGGGCACAGGGACAGGGTTACGAGCAGTACTTC. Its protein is CASRSRAQGQGYEQYF. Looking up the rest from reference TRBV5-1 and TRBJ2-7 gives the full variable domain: KAGVTQTPRYLIKTRGQQVTLSCSPISGHRSVSWYQQTPGQGLQFLFEYFSETQRNKGNFPGRFSGRQFSNSRSEMNVSTLELGDSALYLCASRSRAQGQGYEQYFGPGTRLTVT.

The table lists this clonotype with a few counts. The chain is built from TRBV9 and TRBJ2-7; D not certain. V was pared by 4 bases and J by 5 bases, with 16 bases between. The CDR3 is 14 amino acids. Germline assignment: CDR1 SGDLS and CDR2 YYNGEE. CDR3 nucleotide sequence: TGTGCCAGCAGCCCCCTTGGGGTACTCCACGAGCAGTACTTC. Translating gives CASSPLGVLHEQYF.

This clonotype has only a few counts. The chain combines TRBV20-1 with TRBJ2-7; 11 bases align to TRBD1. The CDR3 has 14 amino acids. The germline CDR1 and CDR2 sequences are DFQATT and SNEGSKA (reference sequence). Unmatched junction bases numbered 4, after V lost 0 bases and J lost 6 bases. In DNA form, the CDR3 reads TGCAGTGCTAGAGAAGGGACAGGGGGTCTCGAGCAGTACTTC. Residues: CSAREGTGGLEQYF.

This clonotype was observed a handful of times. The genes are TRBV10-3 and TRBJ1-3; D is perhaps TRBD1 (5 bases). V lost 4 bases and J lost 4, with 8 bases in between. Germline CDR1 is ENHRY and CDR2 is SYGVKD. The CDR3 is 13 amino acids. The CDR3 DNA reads TGTGCCATCAGTGCGGACAAGGGAAACACCATATATTTT. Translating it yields CAISADKGNTIYF.

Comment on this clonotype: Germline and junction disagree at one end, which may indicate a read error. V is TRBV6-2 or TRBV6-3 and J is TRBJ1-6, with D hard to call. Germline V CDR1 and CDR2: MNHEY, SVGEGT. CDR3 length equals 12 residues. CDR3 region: CASSRGPGRYYF. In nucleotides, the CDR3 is TGTGCCAGCAGTCGAGGACCGGGCCGATACTACTTT.

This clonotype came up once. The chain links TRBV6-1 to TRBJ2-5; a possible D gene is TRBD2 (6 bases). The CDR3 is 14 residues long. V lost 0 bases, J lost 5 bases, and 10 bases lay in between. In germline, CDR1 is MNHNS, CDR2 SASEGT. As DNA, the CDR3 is TGTGCCAGCAGTGAAGCAGGGAGGCGGGAGACCCAGTACTTC. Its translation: CASSEAGRRETQYF.

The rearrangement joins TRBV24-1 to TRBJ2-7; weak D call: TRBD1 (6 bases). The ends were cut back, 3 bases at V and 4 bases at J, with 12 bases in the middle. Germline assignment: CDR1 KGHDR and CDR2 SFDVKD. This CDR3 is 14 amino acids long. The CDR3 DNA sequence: TGTGCCACCAGTGATGGGCAGGGGAAATACGAGCAGTACTTC. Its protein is CATSDGQGKYEQYF.

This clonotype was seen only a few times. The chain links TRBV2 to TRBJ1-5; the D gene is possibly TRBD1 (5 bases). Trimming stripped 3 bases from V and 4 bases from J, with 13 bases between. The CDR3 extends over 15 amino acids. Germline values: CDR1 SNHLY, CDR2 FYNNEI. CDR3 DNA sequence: TGTGCCAGCAGTGAGGGGCATCGGAGGAATCAGCCCCAGCATTTT. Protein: CASSEGHRRNQPQHF.

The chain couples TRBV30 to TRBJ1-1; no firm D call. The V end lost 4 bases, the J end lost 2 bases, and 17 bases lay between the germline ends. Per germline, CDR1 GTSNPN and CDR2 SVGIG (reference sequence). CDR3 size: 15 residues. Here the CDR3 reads CAWNGGWRGNTEAFF. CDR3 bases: TGTGCCTGGAATGGAGGGTGGAGAGGAAACACTGAAGCTTTCTTT. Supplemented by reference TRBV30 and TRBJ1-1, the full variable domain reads SQTIHQWPATLVQPVGSPLSLECTVEGTSNPNLYWYRQAAGRGLQLLFYSVGIGQISSEVPQNLSASRPQDRQFILSSKKLLLSDSGFYLCAWNGGWRGNTEAFFGQGTRLTVV.

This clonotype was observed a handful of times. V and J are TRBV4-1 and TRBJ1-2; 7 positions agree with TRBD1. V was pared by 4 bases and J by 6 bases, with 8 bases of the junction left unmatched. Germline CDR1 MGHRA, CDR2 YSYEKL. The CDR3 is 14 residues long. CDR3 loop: CASSPDRVSHGYTF. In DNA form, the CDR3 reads TGCGCCAGCAGCCCAGACAGGGTGTCGCATGGCTACACCTTC.

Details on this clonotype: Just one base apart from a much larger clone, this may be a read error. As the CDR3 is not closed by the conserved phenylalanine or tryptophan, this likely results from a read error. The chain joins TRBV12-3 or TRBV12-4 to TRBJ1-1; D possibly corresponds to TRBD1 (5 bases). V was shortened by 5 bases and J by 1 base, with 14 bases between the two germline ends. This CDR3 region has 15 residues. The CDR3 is CASSTPRGGNTEAFI. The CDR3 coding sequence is TGTGCCAGCAGTACCCCTCGTGGGGGGAACACTGAAGCTTTCATT.

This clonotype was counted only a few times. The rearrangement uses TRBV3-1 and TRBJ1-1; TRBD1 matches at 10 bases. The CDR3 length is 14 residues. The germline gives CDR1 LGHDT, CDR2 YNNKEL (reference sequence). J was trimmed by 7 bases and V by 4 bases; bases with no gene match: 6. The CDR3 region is CASSRDRGRGEAFF. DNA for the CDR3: TGTGCCAGCAGCCGGGACAGGGGTCGGGGTGAAGCTTTCTTT.

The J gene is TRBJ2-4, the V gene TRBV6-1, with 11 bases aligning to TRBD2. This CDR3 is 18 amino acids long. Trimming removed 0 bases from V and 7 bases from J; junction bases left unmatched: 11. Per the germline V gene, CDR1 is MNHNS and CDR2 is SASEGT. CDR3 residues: CASSEAKTSGRNGNIQYF. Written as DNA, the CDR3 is TGTGCCAGCAGTGAAGCCAAAACTAGCGGGAGAAACGGCAACATTCAGTACTTC.

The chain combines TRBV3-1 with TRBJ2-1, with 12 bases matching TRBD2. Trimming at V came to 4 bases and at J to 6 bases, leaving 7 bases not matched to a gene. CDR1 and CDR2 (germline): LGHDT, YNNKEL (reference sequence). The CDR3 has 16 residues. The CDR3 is CASSPASGGALNEQFF. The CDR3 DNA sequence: TGTGCCAGCAGCCCGGCTAGCGGGGGGGCCCTCAATGAGCAGTTCTTC.

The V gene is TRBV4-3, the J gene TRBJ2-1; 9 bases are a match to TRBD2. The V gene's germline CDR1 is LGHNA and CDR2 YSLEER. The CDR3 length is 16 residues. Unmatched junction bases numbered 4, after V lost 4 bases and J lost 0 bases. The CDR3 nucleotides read TGCGCCAGCAGCCCACGAGCGGGGGGCTCCTACAATGAGCAGTTCTTC. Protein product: CASSPRAGGSYNEQFF.

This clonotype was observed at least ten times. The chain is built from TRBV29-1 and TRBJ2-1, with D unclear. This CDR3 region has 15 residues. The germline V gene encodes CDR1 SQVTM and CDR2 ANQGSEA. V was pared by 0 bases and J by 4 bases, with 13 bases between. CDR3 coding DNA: TGCAGCGTTGAAGACTACGTGGCCCAGTACAATGAGCAGTTCTTC. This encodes CSVEDYVAQYNEQFF.

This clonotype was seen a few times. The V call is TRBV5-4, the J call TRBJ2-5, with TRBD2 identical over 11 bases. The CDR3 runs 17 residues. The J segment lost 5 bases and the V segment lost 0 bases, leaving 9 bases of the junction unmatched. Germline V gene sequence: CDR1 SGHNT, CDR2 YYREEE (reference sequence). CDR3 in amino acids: CASSLGGTSGLRETQYF. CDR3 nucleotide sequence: TGTGCCAGCAGCTTGGGAGGGACTAGCGGCCTTCGGGAGACCCAGTACTTC.

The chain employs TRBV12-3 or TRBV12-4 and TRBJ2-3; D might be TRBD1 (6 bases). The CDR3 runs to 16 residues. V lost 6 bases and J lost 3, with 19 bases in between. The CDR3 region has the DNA TGTGCCAGCAGGGGCCACAGGGAGAAGTGGACAGATACGCAGTATTTT. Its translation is CASRGHREKWTDTQYF.

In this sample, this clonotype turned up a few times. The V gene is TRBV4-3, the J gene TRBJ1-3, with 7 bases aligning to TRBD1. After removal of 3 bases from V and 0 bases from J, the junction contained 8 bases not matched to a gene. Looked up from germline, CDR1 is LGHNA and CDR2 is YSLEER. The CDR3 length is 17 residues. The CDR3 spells CASSQGISGGSGNTIYF. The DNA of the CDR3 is TGCGCCAGCAGCCAGGGTATATCAGGGGGCTCTGGAAACACCATATATTTT.

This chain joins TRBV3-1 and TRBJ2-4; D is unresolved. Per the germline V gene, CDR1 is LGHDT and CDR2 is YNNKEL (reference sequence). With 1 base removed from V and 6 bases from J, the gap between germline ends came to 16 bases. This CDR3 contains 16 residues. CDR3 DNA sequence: TGTGCCAGCAGCCAAGTCGGTACCCAACCTGGAAACATTCAGTACTTC. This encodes CASSQVGTQPGNIQYF.

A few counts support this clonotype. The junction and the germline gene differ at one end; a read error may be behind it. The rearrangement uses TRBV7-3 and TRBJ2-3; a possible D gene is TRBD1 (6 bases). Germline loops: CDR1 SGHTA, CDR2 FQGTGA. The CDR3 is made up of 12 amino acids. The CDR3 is CASSSDRKALMW. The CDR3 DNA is TGTGCCAGCAGCTCGGACAGAAAAGCCCTTATGTGG.

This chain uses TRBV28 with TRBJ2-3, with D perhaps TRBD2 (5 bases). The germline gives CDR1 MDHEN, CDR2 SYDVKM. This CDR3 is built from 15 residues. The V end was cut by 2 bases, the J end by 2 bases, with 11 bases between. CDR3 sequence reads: CASSLLAEFTDTQYF. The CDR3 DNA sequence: TGTGCCAGCAGTTTACTAGCAGAATTCACAGATACGCAGTATTTT.

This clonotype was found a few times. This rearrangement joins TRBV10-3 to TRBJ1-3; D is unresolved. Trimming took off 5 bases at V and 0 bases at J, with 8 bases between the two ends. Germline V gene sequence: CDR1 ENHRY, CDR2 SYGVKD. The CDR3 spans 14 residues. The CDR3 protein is CAISPLNSGNTIYF. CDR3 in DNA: TGTGCCATCAGTCCGTTAAACTCTGGAAACACCATATATTTT.